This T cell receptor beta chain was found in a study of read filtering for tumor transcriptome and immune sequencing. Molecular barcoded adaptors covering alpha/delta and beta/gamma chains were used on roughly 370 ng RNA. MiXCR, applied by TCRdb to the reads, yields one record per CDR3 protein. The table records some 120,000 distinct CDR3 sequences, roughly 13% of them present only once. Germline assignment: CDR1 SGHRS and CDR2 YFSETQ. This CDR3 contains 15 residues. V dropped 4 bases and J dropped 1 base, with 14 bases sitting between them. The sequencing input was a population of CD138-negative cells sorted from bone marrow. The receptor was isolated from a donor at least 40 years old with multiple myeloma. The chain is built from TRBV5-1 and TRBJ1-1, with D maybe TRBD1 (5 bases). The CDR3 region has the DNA TGCGCCAGCAGCATGGACGGTGGACAGAACACTGAAGCTTTCTTT. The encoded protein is CASSMDGGQNTEAFF.